Below, 28 T cell receptor beta chains from the same sample are listed, as sequenced in a study of blood T cell repertoires in COVID-19. Sequencing used immunoSEQ multiplex PCR; TCRdb keeps in-frame clones, though not all of them. The sample contains about 260,000 clones, about 87% of which appear only once. Input material: peripheral blood. The source of these receptors is a man aged 55 to 69 who had recovered from COVID-19.

The rearrangement joins TRBV6-1 to TRBJ2-2; perhaps TRBD2 as D (7 bases). The CDR3 consists of 15 residues. The ends were cut back, 1 base at V and 5 bases at J, with 11 bases in the middle. Germline lookup yields CDR1 MNHNS and CDR2 SASEGT. The CDR3 region is CASSEGTRGTGELFF. CDR3 sequence (DNA): TGTGCCAGCAGTGAAGGGACTAGGGGGACCGGGGAGCTGTTTTTT.

In this sample, this clone turned up once. The genes are TRBV18 and TRBJ1-5, with TRBD1 as a possible D gene (6 bases). Germline CDR1 is KGHSH and CDR2 is LQKENI. V was shortened by 6 bases and J by 4 bases, with 13 bases between the two germline ends. The CDR3 consists of 14 residues. CDR3 sequence (DNA): TGTGCCAGCTCTTCCGGGACACAAAATCAGCCCCAGCATTTT. As protein: CASSSGTQNQPQHF.

This clone is a singleton in its sample. The chain carries TRBV29-1 and TRBJ1-1; unclear D gene. V was shortened by 5 bases and J by 0 bases, with 13 bases between the two germline ends. The germline V gene encodes CDR1 SQVTM and CDR2 ANQGSEA. This CDR3 has 14 residues. CDR3 sequence (DNA): TGCAGCGTTCCTGGTGGCAGAATGAACACTGAAGCTTTCTTT. This gives the protein CSVPGGRMNTEAFF.

CDR3 in DNA: TGTGCCAGCAGTTACCTCGGACAGGGCACTGAAGCTTTCTTT. It codes for CASSYLGQGTEAFF. The chain combines TRBV6-6 with TRBJ1-1; 8 nucleotides line up with TRBD1. This CDR3 is 14 amino acids long. The germline V gene has CDR1 MNHNY and CDR2 SVGAGI (reference sequence). V shed 2 bases, J shed 4 bases, and the junction held 3 bases outside the gene matches.

This chain uses TRBV7-2 with TRBJ2-7; possibly TRBD2 for D (6 bases). The CDR3 runs to 14 residues. Germline V gene sequence: CDR1 SGHTA, CDR2 FQGNSA. Trimming cost V 6 bases and J 0 bases, with 12 bases left between them. This chain's CDR3 is CASRRGGVSYEQYF. CDR3 DNA sequence: TGTGCCAGCAGGCGGGGTGGGGTCTCCTACGAGCAGTACTTC.

The gene calls are TRBV18 and TRBJ2-3, with 9 bases identical to TRBD2. Per germline, CDR1 KGHSH and CDR2 LQKENI. V dropped 2 bases and J dropped 5; count of bases not matched to a gene: 8. The length of the CDR3 is 16 residues. The CDR3 spells CASSPFLAGSLDTQYF. In nucleotides, the CDR3 is TGTGCCAGCTCACCATTCCTAGCGGGGTCTCTAGATACGCAGTATTTT.

Of note for this clone: This same CDR3 is encoded by further DNA sequences in the sample. J is TRBJ2-7 and V is TRBV30; TRBD1 matches 8 bases. The V gene's germline CDR1 is GTSNPN and CDR2 SVGIG (reference sequence). This CDR3 comprises 12 residues. With V trimmed by 5 bases and J by 0 bases, 0 bases remained unmatched. The CDR3 here is CAWGTGSYEQYF. The CDR3 DNA reads TGTGCCTGGGGGACAGGCTCCTACGAGCAGTACTTC.

V gene TRBV5-1 combines with J gene TRBJ1-6; 10 nucleotides agree with TRBD1. CDR1 and CDR2 from the germline V gene are SGHRS and YFSETQ. The CDR3 runs 16 residues. Trimming cost V 3 bases and J 7 bases; bases outside gene matches: 7. The CDR3 spells CASSSGDRGKNSPLHF. As DNA, the CDR3 is TGCGCCAGCAGCTCGGGGGACAGGGGTAAAAATTCACCCCTCCACTTT.

The rearrangement links TRBV7-2 to TRBJ1-2; 7 bases agree with TRBD1. CDR1 and CDR2 (germline): SGHTA, FQGNSA. J gave up 9 bases and V 4 bases, and 5 bases lay outside the gene matches. The CDR3 has 12 amino acids. The CDR3 loop reads CASSYAGGRYTF. The DNA for the CDR3 is TGTGCCAGCAGCTACGCAGGGGGGCGCTACACCTTC.

This rearrangement joins TRBV7-9 to TRBJ1-5; TRBD1 aligns across 7 bases. The length of the CDR3 is 14 residues. Germline values: CDR1 SEHNR, CDR2 FQNEAQ (reference sequence). The V gene end was trimmed by 6 bases and the J gene end by 7 bases; junction bases not matched to a gene: 9. The CDR3 protein is CASRRDGQAQPQHF. CDR3 coding DNA: TGTGCCAGCAGACGAGACGGACAGGCACAGCCCCAGCATTTT.

This clone has a single count. The V and J genes are TRBV6-4 and TRBJ1-5; 7 positions match TRBD1. CDR1 and CDR2 (germline): MRHNA, SNTAGT. This CDR3 contains 15 residues. The junction had 7 bases not matched to a gene; V was cut back by 4 bases and J by 4 bases. CDR3 DNA sequence: TGTGCCAGCAGTGCTAGCCCACAGGGGAATCAGCCCCAGCATTTT. Its protein is CASSASPQGNQPQHF.

This chain joins TRBV27 and TRBJ1-5, with no clear D. The germline gives CDR1 MNHEY, CDR2 SMNVEV (reference sequence). CDR3 size: 15 residues. Trimming cost V 6 bases and J 4 bases, with 16 bases left between them. CDR3 loop: CASSPRPGINQPQHF. In nucleotides, the CDR3 is TGTGCCAGCAGCCCGCGGCCGGGGATTAATCAGCCCCAGCATTTT.

The rearrangement joins TRBV7-3 to TRBJ1-1; D is unresolved. The germline V and J ends were trimmed by 5 bases and 4 bases, with 11 bases remaining between them. Looked up from germline, CDR1 is SGHTA and CDR2 is FQGTGA. The CDR3 loop spans 13 amino acids. For the CDR3, the DNA is TGTGCCAGCAGCACCGGGTTAGCCACTGAAGCTTTCTTT. It translates to CASSTGLATEAFF. Based on the CDR3 plus reference TRBV7-3 and TRBJ1-1, the full variable domain is GAGVSQTPSNKVTEKGKYVELRCDPISGHTALYWYRQSLGQGPEFLIYFQGTGAADDSGLPNDRFFAVRPEGSVSTLKIQRTERGDSAVYLCASSTGLATEAFFGQGTRLTVV.

The rearrangement joins TRBV2 to TRBJ2-7; 9 bases match TRBD1. J gave up 2 bases and V 6 bases, and 11 bases lay outside the gene matches. CDR1 and CDR2 (germline): SNHLY, FYNNEI. This CDR3 has 16 amino acids. The CDR3 region has the DNA TGTGCCAGCAGCTGGGGACAGGGTGACCCTCCCTACGAGCAGTACTTC. Residues: CASSWGQGDPPYEQYF.

In this sample, this clone turned up a few times. The V gene is TRBV10-1, the J gene TRBJ2-7; 9 nucleotides align to TRBD2. The V gene end was trimmed by 4 bases and the J gene end by 3 bases; junction bases not matched to a gene: 1. Germline values: CDR1 WNHNN, CDR2 SYGVQD (reference sequence). The CDR3 contains 13 residues. CDR3 nucleotides: TGCGCCAGCAGTGCACTAGCGGGCTACGAGCAGTACTTC. Encoded protein: CASSALAGYEQYF.

This clone was seen more than once but under ten times. CDR3 region: CASRQGAGGGFGYF. The CDR3 nucleotides are TGTGCCAGCAGACAGGGGGCGGGAGGTGGGTTTGGGTACTTC. The chain combines TRBV6-6 with TRBJ2-4; perhaps TRBD1 as D (9 bases). Germline-derived CDR1 and CDR2 are MNHNY and SVGAGI (reference sequence). The CDR3 length is 14 residues. The V end lost 6 bases, the J end lost 15 bases, and 24 bases lay between the germline ends.

This chain links TRBV27 with TRBJ2-3; TRBD2 matches at 8 bases. Losses at the gene ends were 5 bases for V and 0 bases for J; bases not matched to a gene: 4. Per germline, CDR1 MNHEY and CDR2 SMNVEV (reference sequence). There are 15 residues in the CDR3. The DNA for the CDR3 is TGTGCCAGCAGTCCTAGCGGGCAAAGCACAGATACGCAGTATTTT. Residues: CASSPSGQSTDTQYF.

The chain joins TRBV6-5 to TRBJ1-4, with 8 bases fitting TRBD1. Germline CDR1 MNHEY, CDR2 SVGAGI. Trimming at V came to 6 bases and at J to 7 bases, leaving 10 bases not matched to a gene. This CDR3 has 15 residues. The CDR3 nucleotides are TGTGCCAGCAGCCTTCCAGGGGGCCAGAGTGAAAAACTGTTTTTT. Translated, it gives CASSLPGGQSEKLFF.

The chain couples TRBV5-1 to TRBJ2-5, with D tentatively TRBD1 (5 bases). This CDR3 spans 15 amino acids. V lost 4 bases to trimming and J lost 2 bases, with 15 bases between them. Germline CDR1 reads SGHRS; CDR2 reads YFSETQ. The chain's CDR3 is CASSLLGQGQETQYF. In DNA form, the CDR3 reads TGCGCCAGCAGCCTGCTAGGTCAGGGTCAAGAGACCCAGTACTTC.

This sequence joins TRBV19 and TRBJ1-1; TRBD1 matches 10 bases. This CDR3 is 15 amino acids long. Germline values: CDR1 LNHDA, CDR2 SQIVND (reference sequence). Trimming cost V 5 bases and J 5 bases; bases outside gene matches: 8. The chain's CDR3 is CASSGRDRGQTEAFF. DNA for the CDR3: TGTGCCAGTAGTGGGCGGGACAGGGGTCAAACTGAAGCTTTCTTT.

The CDR3 DNA reads TGTGCCAGCAGTTCACACGACAGGAGAGCCTACGAGCAGTACTTC. Translated, it gives CASSSHDRRAYEQYF. The rearrangement uses TRBV27 and TRBJ2-7, with D possibly being TRBD1 (6 bases). V was pared by 4 bases and J by 2 bases, with 15 bases between. The CDR3 has 15 amino acids. Per germline, CDR1 MNHEY and CDR2 SMNVEV (reference sequence).

V and J are TRBV6-5 and TRBJ1-6, with 7 bases aligning to TRBD1. The trim removed 8 bases at V and 9 bases at J, leaving 7 bases unmatched. Germline V gene sequence: CDR1 MNHEY, CDR2 SVGAGI. This CDR3 spans 13 amino acids. CDR3 coding DNA: TGTGCCAGCGGGCGACAGGGCGCTTCACCCCTCCACTTT. Protein: CASGRQGASPLHF.

J is TRBJ2-3 and V is TRBV5-1; D not resolved. Germline V gene data show CDR1 as SGHRS and CDR2 as YFSETQ. The CDR3 totals 14 residues. Trimming shortened V by 2 bases and J by 1 base, and 8 bases separated the two germline ends. The DNA for the CDR3 is TGCGCCAGCAGCTTAGGCGGTCGCACAGATACGCAGTATTTT. Protein: CASSLGGRTDTQYF.

V gene TRBV4-2 combines with J gene TRBJ2-1; maybe TRBD2 (5 bases). Germline values: CDR1 LGHNA, CDR2 YNFKEQ. V dropped 1 base and J dropped 0 bases, with 10 bases sitting between them. The CDR3 runs 16 residues. The CDR3 DNA is TGTGCCAGCAGCCAAGCATTAGCGAGCTCCTACAATGAGCAGTTCTTC. Its protein is CASSQALASSYNEQFF.

This chain connects TRBV30 to TRBJ2-7; 12 nucleotides agree with TRBD1. The V gene end was trimmed by 3 bases and the J gene end by 4 bases; junction bases not matched to a gene: 4. In germline, CDR1 is GTSNPN, CDR2 SVGIG (reference sequence). The length of the CDR3 is 14 residues. The CDR3 loop reads CAWRPGQGAYEQYF. DNA of the CDR3: TGTGCCTGGAGGCCGGGACAGGGGGCTTACGAGCAGTACTTC.

The chain is built from TRBV5-4 and TRBJ2-7, with 8 positions matching TRBD1. V lost 4 bases and J lost 0; bases outside the gene matches: 3. Germline CDR1 and CDR2: SGHNT and YYREEE (reference sequence). This CDR3 contains 14 residues. CDR3 amino acids: CASSRDRRSYEQYF. Written as DNA, the CDR3 is TGTGCCAGCAGCCGGGACAGGCGCTCCTACGAGCAGTACTTC.

The chain uses TRBV12-3 or TRBV12-4 and TRBJ2-4; D is ambiguous. This CDR3 has 12 residues. Trimming left V 6 bases short and J 6 bases short, with 9 bases between. The CDR3 DNA sequence: TGTGCCAGCAGGGATGACATAAACATTCAGTACTTC. Residues: CASRDDINIQYF.

The rearrangement uses TRBV11-1 and TRBJ2-3; 8 nucleotides align to TRBD1. CDR3 size: 15 residues. Per the germline V gene, CDR1 is SGHAT and CDR2 is FQDESV (reference sequence). Trimming took 4 bases from V and 3 from J; bases not matched to a gene: 6. CDR3 DNA sequence: TGTGCCAGCAGCTCTCGACAGGGGATGACAGATACGCAGTATTTT. It codes for CASSSRQGMTDTQYF. Full variable domain (outside the CDR3, taken from reference TRBV11-1 and TRBJ2-3): EAEVAQSPRYKITEKSQAVAFWCDPISGHATLYWYRQILGQGPELLVQFQDESVVDDSQLPKDRFSAERLKGVDSTLKIQPAELGDSAMYLCASSSRQGMTDTQYFGPGTRLTVL.